The entry that follows covers one TCR beta chain sequence. As originally analysed: It was from reference gene primer amplification that nucleated cell counts were estimated. Produced via immunoSEQ multiplex PCR; TCRdb's table is partial and in-frame only. The V and J calls and clone size come from that table; D and trimming were worked out from the DNA. The table records more than 55,000 clones, around four fifths of them present only once. This sample was taken from a study of blood T cell repertoires in COVID-19. Study background: Both acute and convalescent COVID-19 samples were obtained from the United States, Italy and Spain. T cells, B-cell-depleted T cells, or PBMCs provided the cDNA or gDNA that served as material.

CDR3 size: 15 residues. V trimming: 2 bases; J trimming: 7 bases; junction bases outside the gene matches: 6. The V gene's germline CDR1 is SGDLS and CDR2 YYNGEE. This clonotype was obtained from a woman aged 45-59 years with active or convalescent COVID-19. The sample was peripheral blood. The gene calls are TRBV9 and TRBJ2-1, with TRBD2 identical over 10 bases. The CDR3 loop reads CASSVGLAGDNEQFF. The CDR3 nucleotides read TGTGCCAGCAGCGTCGGTCTAGCGGGAGATAATGAGCAGTTCTTC.